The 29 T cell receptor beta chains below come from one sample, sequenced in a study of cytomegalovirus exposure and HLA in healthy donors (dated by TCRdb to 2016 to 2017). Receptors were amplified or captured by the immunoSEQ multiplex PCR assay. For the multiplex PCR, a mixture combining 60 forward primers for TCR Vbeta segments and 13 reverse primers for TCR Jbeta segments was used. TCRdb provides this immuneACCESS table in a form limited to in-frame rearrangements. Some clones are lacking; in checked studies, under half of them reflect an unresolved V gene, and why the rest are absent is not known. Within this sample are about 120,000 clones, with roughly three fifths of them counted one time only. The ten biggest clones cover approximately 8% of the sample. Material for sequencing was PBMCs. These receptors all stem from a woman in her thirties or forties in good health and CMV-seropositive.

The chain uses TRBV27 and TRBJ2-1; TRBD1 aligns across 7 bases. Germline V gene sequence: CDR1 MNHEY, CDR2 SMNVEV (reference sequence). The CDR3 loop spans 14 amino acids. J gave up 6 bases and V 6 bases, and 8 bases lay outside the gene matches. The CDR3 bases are TGTGCCAGCAGAAGGGGGCCGACACCCAATGAGCAGTTCTTC. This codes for CASRRGPTPNEQFF.

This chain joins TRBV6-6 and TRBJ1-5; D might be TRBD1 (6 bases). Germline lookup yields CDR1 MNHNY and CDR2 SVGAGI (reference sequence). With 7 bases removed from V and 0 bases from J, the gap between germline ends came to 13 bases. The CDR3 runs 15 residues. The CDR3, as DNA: TGTGCCAGCAAACCACAGGGAGTTAGCAATCAGCCCCAGCATTTT. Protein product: CASKPQGVSNQPQHF.

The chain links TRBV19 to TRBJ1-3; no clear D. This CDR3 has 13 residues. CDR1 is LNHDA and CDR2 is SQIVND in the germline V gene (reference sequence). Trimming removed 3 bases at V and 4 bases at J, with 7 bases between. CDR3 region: CASSIGNGNTIYF. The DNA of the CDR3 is TGTGCCAGTAGTATCGGGAACGGAAACACCATATATTTT.

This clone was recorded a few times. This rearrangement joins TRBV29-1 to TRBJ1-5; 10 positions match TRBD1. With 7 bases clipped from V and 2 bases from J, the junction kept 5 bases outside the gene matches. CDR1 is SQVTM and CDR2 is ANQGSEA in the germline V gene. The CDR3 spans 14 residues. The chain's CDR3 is CSAGTGDCNQPQHF. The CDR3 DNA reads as TGCAGCGCCGGGACAGGGGACTGCAATCAGCCCCAGCATTTT.

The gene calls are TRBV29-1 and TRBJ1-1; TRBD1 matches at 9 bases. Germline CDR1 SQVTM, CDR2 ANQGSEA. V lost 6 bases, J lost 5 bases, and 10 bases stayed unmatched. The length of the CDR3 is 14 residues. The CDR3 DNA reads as TGCAGCGTCGTACCGGGACAGGGAGGGACTGAAGCTTTCTTT. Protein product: CSVVPGQGGTEAFF.

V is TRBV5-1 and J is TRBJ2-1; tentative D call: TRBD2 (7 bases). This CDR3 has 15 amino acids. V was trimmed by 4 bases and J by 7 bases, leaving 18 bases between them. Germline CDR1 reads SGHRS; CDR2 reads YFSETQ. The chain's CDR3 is CASSTGGGAINEQFF. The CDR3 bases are TGCGCCAGCAGCACTGGAGGGGGGGCCATTAATGAGCAGTTCTTC.

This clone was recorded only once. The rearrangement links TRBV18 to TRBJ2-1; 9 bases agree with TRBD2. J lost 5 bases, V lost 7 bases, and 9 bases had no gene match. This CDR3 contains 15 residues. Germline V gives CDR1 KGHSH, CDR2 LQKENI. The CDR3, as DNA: TGTGCCAGCTGCCCGGGACTAGCCTCTGACAATGAGCAGTTCTTC. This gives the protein CASCPGLASDNEQFF.

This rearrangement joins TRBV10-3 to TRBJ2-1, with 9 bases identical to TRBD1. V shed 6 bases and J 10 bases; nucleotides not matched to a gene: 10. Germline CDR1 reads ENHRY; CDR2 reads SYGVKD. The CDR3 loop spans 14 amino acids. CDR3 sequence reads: CAISQDRGSREQFF. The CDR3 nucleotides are TGTGCCATCAGCCAGGACAGGGGCTCTCGGGAGCAGTTCTTC.

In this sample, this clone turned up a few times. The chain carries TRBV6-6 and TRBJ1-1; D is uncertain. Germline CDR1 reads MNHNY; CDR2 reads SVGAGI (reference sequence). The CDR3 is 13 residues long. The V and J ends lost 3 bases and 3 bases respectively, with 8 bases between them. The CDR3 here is CASSYREDTEAFF. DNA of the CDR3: TGTGCCAGCAGTTATAGAGAGGACACTGAAGCTTTCTTT.

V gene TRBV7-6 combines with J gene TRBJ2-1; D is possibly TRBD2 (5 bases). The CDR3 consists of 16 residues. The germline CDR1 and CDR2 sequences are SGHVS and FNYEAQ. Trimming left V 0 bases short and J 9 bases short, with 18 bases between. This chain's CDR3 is CASSLAPSSQRSEQFF. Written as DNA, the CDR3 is TGTGCCAGCAGCTTAGCGCCATCCTCCCAGCGGTCTGAGCAGTTCTTC.

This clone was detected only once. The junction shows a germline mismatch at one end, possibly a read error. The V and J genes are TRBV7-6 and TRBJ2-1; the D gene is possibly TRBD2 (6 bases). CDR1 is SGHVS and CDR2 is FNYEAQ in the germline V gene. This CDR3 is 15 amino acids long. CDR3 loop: CASTLEAGYHNEQFF. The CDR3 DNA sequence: TGTGCCAGCACCTTAGAGGCGGGGTACCACAATGAGCAGTTCTTC.

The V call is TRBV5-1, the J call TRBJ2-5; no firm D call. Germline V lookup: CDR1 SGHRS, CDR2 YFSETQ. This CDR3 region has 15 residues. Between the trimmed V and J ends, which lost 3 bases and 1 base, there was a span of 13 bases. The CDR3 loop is CASSSPGRGQETQYF. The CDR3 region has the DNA TGCGCCAGCAGCTCCCCTGGTCGCGGCCAAGAGACCCAGTACTTC.

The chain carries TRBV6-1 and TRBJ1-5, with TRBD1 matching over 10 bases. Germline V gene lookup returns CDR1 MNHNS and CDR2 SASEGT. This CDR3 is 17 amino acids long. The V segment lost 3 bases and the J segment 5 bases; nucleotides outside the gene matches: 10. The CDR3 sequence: CASSDPDRGRGDQPQHF. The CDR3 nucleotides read TGTGCCAGCAGTGACCCTGACAGGGGGCGGGGAGATCAGCCCCAGCATTTT.

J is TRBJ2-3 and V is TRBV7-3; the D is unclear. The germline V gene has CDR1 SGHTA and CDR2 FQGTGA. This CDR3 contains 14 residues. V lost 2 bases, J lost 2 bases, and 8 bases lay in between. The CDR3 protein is CASSLDGVTDTQYF. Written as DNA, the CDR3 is TGTGCCAGCAGCTTAGACGGAGTCACAGATACGCAGTATTTT. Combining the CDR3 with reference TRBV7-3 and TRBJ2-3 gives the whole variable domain GAGVSQTPSNKVTEKGKYVELRCDPISGHTALYWYRQSLGQGPEFLIYFQGTGAADDSGLPNDRFFAVRPEGSVSTLKIQRTERGDSAVYLCASSLDGVTDTQYFGPGTRLTVL.

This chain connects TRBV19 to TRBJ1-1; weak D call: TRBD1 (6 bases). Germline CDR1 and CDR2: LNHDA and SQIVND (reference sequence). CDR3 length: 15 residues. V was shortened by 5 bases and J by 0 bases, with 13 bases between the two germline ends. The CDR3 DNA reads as TGTGCCAGTAGTGTGCAGGGGACCCTGAACACTGAAGCTTTCTTT. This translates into CASSVQGTLNTEAFF.

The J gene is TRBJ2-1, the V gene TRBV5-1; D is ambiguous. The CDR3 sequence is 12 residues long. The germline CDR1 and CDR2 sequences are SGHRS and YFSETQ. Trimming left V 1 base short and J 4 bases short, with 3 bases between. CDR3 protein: CASSLYYNEQFF. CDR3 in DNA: TGCGCCAGCAGCTTGTATTACAATGAGCAGTTCTTC.

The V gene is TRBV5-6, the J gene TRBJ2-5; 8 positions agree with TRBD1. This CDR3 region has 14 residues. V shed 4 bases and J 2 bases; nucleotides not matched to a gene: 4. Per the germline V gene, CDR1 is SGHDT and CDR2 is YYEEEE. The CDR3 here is CASSGQGWQETQYF. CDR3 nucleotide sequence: TGTGCCAGCAGCGGACAGGGCTGGCAAGAGACCCAGTACTTC.

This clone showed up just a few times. The chain's CDR3 is CASSEEAWGGNEQFF. In DNA, the CDR3 is TGTGCCAGCAGTGAAGAGGCCTGGGGAGGCAATGAGCAGTTCTTC. The V call is TRBV25-1, the J call TRBJ2-1, with D possibly TRBD2 on 6 matching bases. Per the germline V gene, CDR1 is MGHDK and CDR2 is SYGVNS. There are 15 residues in the CDR3. V was clipped by 2 bases and J by 6 bases, with 14 bases between them.

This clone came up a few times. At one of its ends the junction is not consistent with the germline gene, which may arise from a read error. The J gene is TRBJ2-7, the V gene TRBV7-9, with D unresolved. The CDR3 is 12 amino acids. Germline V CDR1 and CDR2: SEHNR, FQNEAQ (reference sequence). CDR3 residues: CSSSPTIYEQYF. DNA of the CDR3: TGTTCCAGCAGCCCAACTATCTACGAGCAGTACTTC.

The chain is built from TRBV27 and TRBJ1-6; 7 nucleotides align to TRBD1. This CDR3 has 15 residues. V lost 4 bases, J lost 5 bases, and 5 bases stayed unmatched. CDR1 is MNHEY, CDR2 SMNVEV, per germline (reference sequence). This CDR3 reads CASSSTGVNNSPLHF. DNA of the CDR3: TGTGCCAGCAGTTCCACAGGGGTAAATAATTCACCCCTCCACTTT.

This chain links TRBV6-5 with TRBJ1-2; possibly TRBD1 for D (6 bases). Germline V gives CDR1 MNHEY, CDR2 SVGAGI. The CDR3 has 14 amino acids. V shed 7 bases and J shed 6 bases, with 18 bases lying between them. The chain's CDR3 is CASTPWEGGNGYTF. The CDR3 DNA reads TGTGCCAGCACCCCGTGGGAGGGGGGCAATGGCTACACCTTC.

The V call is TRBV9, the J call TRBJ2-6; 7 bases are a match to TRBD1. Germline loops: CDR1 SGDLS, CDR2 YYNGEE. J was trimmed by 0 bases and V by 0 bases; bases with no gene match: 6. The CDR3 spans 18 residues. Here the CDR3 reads CASSVVGTAFSGANVLTF. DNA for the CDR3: TGTGCCAGCAGCGTAGTAGGGACAGCTTTCTCTGGGGCCAACGTCCTGACTTTC.

The DNA for the CDR3 is TGTGCCAGCAGCCGCGGACTAGCGGGGGTTAACACCGGGGAGCTGTTTTTT. Translated: CASSRGLAGVNTGELFF. The chain recombines TRBV7-3 with TRBJ2-2; TRBD2 matches 13 bases. The CDR3 consists of 17 residues. J gave up 2 bases and V 5 bases, and 5 bases lay outside the gene matches. Germline lookup yields CDR1 SGHTA and CDR2 FQGTGA.

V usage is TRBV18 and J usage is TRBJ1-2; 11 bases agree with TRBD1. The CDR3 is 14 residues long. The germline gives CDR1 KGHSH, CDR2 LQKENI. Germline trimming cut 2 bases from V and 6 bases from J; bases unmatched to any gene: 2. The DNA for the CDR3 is TGTGCCAGCTCACCAAGGACAGGGGGCGATGGCTACACCTTC. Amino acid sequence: CASSPRTGGDGYTF.

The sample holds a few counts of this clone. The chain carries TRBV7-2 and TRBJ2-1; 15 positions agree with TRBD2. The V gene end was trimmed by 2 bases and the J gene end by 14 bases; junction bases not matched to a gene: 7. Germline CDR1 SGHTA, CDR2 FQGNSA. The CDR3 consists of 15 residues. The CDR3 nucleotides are TGTGCCAGCAGCTTAAGTCGGGGACTAGCGGGGGGTGAGTTCTTC. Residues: CASSLSRGLAGGEFF.

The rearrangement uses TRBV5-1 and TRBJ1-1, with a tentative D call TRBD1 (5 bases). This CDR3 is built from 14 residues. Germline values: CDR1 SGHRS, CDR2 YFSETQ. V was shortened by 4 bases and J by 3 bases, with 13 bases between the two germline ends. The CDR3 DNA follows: TGCGCCAGCAGCAATCAGGGAATTGACACTGAAGCTTTCTTT. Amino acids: CASSNQGIDTEAFF.

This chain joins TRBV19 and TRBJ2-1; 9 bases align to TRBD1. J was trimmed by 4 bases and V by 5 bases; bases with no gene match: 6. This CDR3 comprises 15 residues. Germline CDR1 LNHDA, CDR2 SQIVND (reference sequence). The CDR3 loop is CASSHTGGSYNEQFF. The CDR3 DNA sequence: TGTGCCAGTAGTCACACAGGGGGCTCGTACAATGAGCAGTTCTTC.

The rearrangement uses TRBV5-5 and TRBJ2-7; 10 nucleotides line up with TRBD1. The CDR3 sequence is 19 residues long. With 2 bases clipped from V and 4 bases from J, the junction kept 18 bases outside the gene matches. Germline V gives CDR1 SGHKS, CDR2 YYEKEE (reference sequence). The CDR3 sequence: CASSFASGTGEIRRYEQYF. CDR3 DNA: TGTGCCAGCAGCTTTGCCTCCGGGACAGGGGAGATCAGGAGATACGAGCAGTACTTC.

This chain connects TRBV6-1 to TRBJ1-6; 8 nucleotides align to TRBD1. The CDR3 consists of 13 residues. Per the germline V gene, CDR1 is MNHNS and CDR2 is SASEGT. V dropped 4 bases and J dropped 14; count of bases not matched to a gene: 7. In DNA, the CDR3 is TGTGCCAGCAGTGTGGACAGGGAGGAAGCCCTCCACTTT. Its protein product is CASSVDREEALHF.